These T cell receptor beta chains were read from a single sample in a study of blood T cell repertoires in COVID-19. TCRdb's copy holds only in-frame clones and misses some; the assay was immunoSEQ multiplex PCR. The table records some 200,000 clones, around 85% of them present only once. The sample consisted of peripheral blood. The receptors here all came from a woman in her 70s with COVID-19, enrolled during active disease. Each CDR3 is given with its conserved first and last residue. The D gene is left open where the match is weak. Not all rows give a size; the values are once, few, many and, for expanded clones, a class.

cdr3_aa: CASSYRGQNYGYTF; cdr3_nt: TGTGCCAGCAGTTACAGGGGACAGAACTATGGCTACACCTTC; v_call: TRBV6-5; clone_size: NA; j_call: TRBJ1-2; d_call: TRBD1
cdr3_aa: CSVTIRTSGNTGELFF; cdr3_nt: TGCAGCGTTACTATCAGGACTAGCGGGAACACCGGGGAGCTGTTTTTT; v_call: TRBV29-1; clone_size: few; j_call: TRBJ2-2; d_call: TRBD2
cdr3_aa: CASSLVGQGNQPQHF; cdr3_nt: TGTGCCAGCAGCTTAGTGGGACAGGGGAATCAGCCCCAGCATTTT; v_call: TRBV7-2; clone_size: NA; j_call: TRBJ1-5; d_call: TRBD1
cdr3_aa: CASSLALTGQGNYGYTF; cdr3_nt: TGCGCCAGCAGCTTAGCTCTGACGGGACAGGGTAACTATGGCTACACCTTC; v_call: TRBV5-1; clone_size: NA; j_call: TRBJ1-2; d_call: TRBD1
cdr3_aa: CASSFHNVGTGEAFF; cdr3_nt: TGTGCCAGCAGCTTCCACAATGTCGGGACAGGTGAAGCTTTCTTT; v_call: TRBV11-1; clone_size: NA; j_call: TRBJ1-1; d_call: TRBD1
cdr3_aa: CASSGSGEQYF; cdr3_nt: TGTGCCAGCAGCGGATCGGGCGAGCAGTACTTC; v_call: TRBV7-2; clone_size: NA; j_call: TRBJ2-7; d_call: NA
cdr3_aa: CASRSSGNTGELFF; cdr3_nt: TGTGCCAGCAGGAGTAGCGGGAACACCGGGGAGCTGTTTTTT; v_call: TRBV11-3; clone_size: NA; j_call: TRBJ2-2; d_call: NA
cdr3_aa: CASSERKAGPGNTIYF; cdr3_nt: TGTGCCAGCAGTGAAAGGAAGGCAGGGCCTGGAAACACCATATATTTT; v_call: TRBV6-1; clone_size: NA; j_call: TRBJ1-3; d_call: NA
cdr3_aa: CASSHQFDDRMGISLHF; cdr3_nt: TGTGCCAGCTCACACCAATTCGACGACAGGATGGGCATATCCCTCCACTTT; v_call: TRBV18; clone_size: NA; j_call: TRBJ1-6; d_call: NA
cdr3_aa: CASSSSGGYNEQFF; cdr3_nt: TGTGCCAGCTCTTCAAGCGGGGGATACAATGAGCAGTTCTTC; v_call: TRBV18; clone_size: few; j_call: TRBJ2-1; d_call: TRBD2
cdr3_aa: CASSLAGGTNTEAFF; cdr3_nt: TGCGCCAGCAGCTTGGCGGGGGGAACGAACACTGAAGCTTTCTTT; v_call: TRBV5-1; clone_size: NA; j_call: TRBJ1-1; d_call: NA
cdr3_aa: CASSGRETNQPQHF; cdr3_nt: TGTGCCAGTAGCGGTCGGGAGACCAATCAGCCCCAGCATTTT; v_call: TRBV19; clone_size: NA; j_call: TRBJ1-5; d_call: NA
cdr3_aa: CASSPPPGFYEQYF; cdr3_nt: TGTGCCAGCAGCCCCCCCCCAGGTTTCTACGAGCAGTACTTC; v_call: TRBV7-2; clone_size: NA; j_call: TRBJ2-7; d_call: NA
cdr3_aa: CASSLGVGRYYEQYF; cdr3_nt: TGTGCCAGCAGCTTAGGAGTGGGCCGATACTACGAGCAGTACTTC; v_call: TRBV7-8; clone_size: NA; j_call: TRBJ2-7; d_call: NA
cdr3_aa: CASSLLGADTEAFF; cdr3_nt: TGCGCCAGCAGCTTGTTAGGAGCGGACACTGAAGCTTTCTTT; v_call: TRBV5-1; clone_size: NA; j_call: TRBJ1-1; d_call: NA
cdr3_aa: CASSSYAGTEAFF; cdr3_nt: TGTGCCAGCAGCTCCTACGCGGGCACTGAAGCTTTCTTT; v_call: TRBV7-3; clone_size: NA; j_call: TRBJ1-1; d_call: NA
cdr3_aa: CATSRDRVTYEQYF; cdr3_nt: TGTGCCACCAGCAGGGACAGGGTCACCTACGAGCAGTACTTC; v_call: TRBV15; clone_size: NA; j_call: TRBJ2-7; d_call: TRBD1
cdr3_aa: CAYDRVGKNIQYF; cdr3_nt: TGTGCTTACGACAGGGTGGGCAAAAACATTCAGTACTTC; v_call: TRBV30; clone_size: NA; j_call: TRBJ2-4; d_call: TRBD1
cdr3_aa: CASSYVLAGYNEQFF; cdr3_nt: TGTGCCAGCAGTTACGTCCTAGCGGGGTACAATGAGCAGTTCTTC; v_call: TRBV6-2/TRBV6-3; clone_size: NA; j_call: TRBJ2-1; d_call: TRBD2
cdr3_aa: CASGPGAGEGETQYF; cdr3_nt: TGCGCCAGCGGCCCCGGTGCGGGAGAGGGAGAGACCCAGTACTTC; v_call: TRBV5-1; clone_size: once; j_call: TRBJ2-5; d_call: TRBD2
cdr3_aa: CASGRQGAMNTEAFF; cdr3_nt: TGTGCCAGCGGCCGACAGGGGGCTATGAACACTGAAGCTTTCTTT; v_call: TRBV11-3; clone_size: NA; j_call: TRBJ1-1; d_call: TRBD1
cdr3_aa: CASSQAGQGGEKLFF; cdr3_nt: TGCGCCAGCAGCCAAGCGGGACAGGGAGGTGAAAAACTGTTTTTT; v_call: TRBV4-3; clone_size: NA; j_call: TRBJ1-4; d_call: TRBD1
cdr3_aa: CASSLSGANVLTF; cdr3_nt: TGTGCCAGCAGTTTATCCGGGGCCAACGTCCTGACTTTC; v_call: TRBV6-5; clone_size: NA; j_call: TRBJ2-6; d_call: NA
cdr3_aa: CASSQSGTGGDYGYTF; cdr3_nt: TGCGCCAGCAGCCAATCCGGGACAGGGGGCGACTATGGCTACACCTTC; v_call: TRBV4-1; clone_size: NA; j_call: TRBJ1-2; d_call: TRBD1
cdr3_aa: CASSPRQSMNTEAFF; cdr3_nt: TGTGCCAGCTCACCAAGACAGTCAATGAACACTGAAGCTTTCTTT; v_call: TRBV18; clone_size: NA; j_call: TRBJ1-1; d_call: NA
cdr3_aa: CASSALADTQYF; cdr3_nt: TGTGCCAGCAGCGCACTAGCGGATACGCAGTATTTT; v_call: TRBV7-2; clone_size: NA; j_call: TRBJ2-3; d_call: TRBD2
cdr3_aa: CASRGQNSNQPQHF; cdr3_nt: TGTGCCAGTAGGGGACAAAATAGCAATCAGCCCCAGCATTTT; v_call: TRBV19; clone_size: NA; j_call: TRBJ1-5; d_call: NA
cdr3_aa: CASSTGGNTEAFF; cdr3_nt: TGCGCCAGCAGCACGGGGGGGAACACTGAAGCTTTCTTT; v_call: TRBV5-1; clone_size: NA; j_call: TRBJ1-1; d_call: NA
cdr3_aa: CASSPSFAGAYEQYF; cdr3_nt: TGTGCCAGCTCACCAAGTTTCGCGGGGGCCTACGAGCAGTACTTC; v_call: TRBV18; clone_size: NA; j_call: TRBJ2-7; d_call: TRBD2
cdr3_aa: CATSTDTDTQYF; cdr3_nt: TGTGCCACTTCGACAGACACAGATACGCAGTATTTT; v_call: TRBV10-3; clone_size: NA; j_call: TRBJ2-3; d_call: NA
cdr3_aa: CASRESGQAYGYTF; cdr3_nt: TGTGCCAGCAGGGAGTCGGGACAGGCCTATGGCTACACCTTC; v_call: TRBV6-5; clone_size: NA; j_call: TRBJ1-2; d_call: TRBD1
cdr3_aa: CASSSQGYTEAFF; cdr3_nt: TGTGCCAGCAGCTCGCAGGGGTACACTGAAGCTTTCTTT; v_call: TRBV7-2; clone_size: NA; j_call: TRBJ1-1; d_call: NA
cdr3_aa: CASSLERGYGYTF; cdr3_nt: TGCGCCAGCAGCTTGGAACGCGGCTATGGCTACACCTTC; v_call: TRBV5-1; clone_size: NA; j_call: TRBJ1-2; d_call: NA
cdr3_aa: CAPRGDRVVCYGYTF; cdr3_nt: TGTGCCCCCAGGGGGGACAGAGTAGTTTGCTATGGCTACACCTTC; v_call: TRBV19; clone_size: few; j_call: TRBJ1-2; d_call: TRBD1
cdr3_aa: CASTGGSAYEQYF; cdr3_nt: TGTGCCAGCACCGGGGGTTCAGCCTACGAGCAGTACTTC; v_call: TRBV2; clone_size: NA; j_call: TRBJ2-7; d_call: NA
cdr3_aa: CASSTRGGTSYEQYF; cdr3_nt: TGTGCCAGCAGCACTAGGGGCGGGACTAGCTACGAGCAGTACTTC; v_call: TRBV7-8; clone_size: few; j_call: TRBJ2-7; d_call: TRBD2
cdr3_aa: CASSPQGQISGNTIYF; cdr3_nt: TGTGCCAGCAGCCCGCAAGGACAAATATCTGGAAACACCATATATTTT; v_call: TRBV7-2; clone_size: NA; j_call: TRBJ1-3; d_call: NA
cdr3_aa: CASSLAPRSTGELFF; cdr3_nt: TGTGCCAGCAGCTTAGCTCCCCGGAGCACCGGGGAGCTGTTTTTT; v_call: TRBV11-3; clone_size: NA; j_call: TRBJ2-2; d_call: NA
cdr3_aa: CASSQEGPSGRAGEQFF; cdr3_nt: TGCGCCAGCAGCCAAGAGGGGCCTAGCGGGAGGGCTGGGGAGCAGTTCTTC; v_call: TRBV4-1; clone_size: NA; j_call: TRBJ2-1; d_call: TRBD2
cdr3_aa: CASSFAGSDTQYF; cdr3_nt: TGTGCCAGCAGCTTTGCAGGGTCAGATACGCAGTATTTT; v_call: TRBV11-3; clone_size: NA; j_call: TRBJ2-3; d_call: NA
cdr3_aa: CASSPGGQGSNTEAFF; cdr3_nt: TGTGCCAGCTCACCAGGAGGACAGGGGTCGAACACTGAAGCTTTCTTT; v_call: TRBV18; clone_size: NA; j_call: TRBJ1-1; d_call: TRBD1
cdr3_aa: CSVDPSLSADTQYF; cdr3_nt: TGCAGCGTTGACCCCTCCCTATCTGCAGATACGCAGTATTTT; v_call: TRBV29-1; clone_size: once; j_call: TRBJ2-3; d_call: NA
cdr3_aa: CASSLIISTGNTEAFF; cdr3_nt: TGTGCCAGCAGTTTAATAATATCGACGGGGAACACTGAAGCTTTCTTT; v_call: TRBV27; clone_size: NA; j_call: TRBJ1-1; d_call: NA
cdr3_aa: CASSTTRDRGTYEQYF; cdr3_nt: TGTGCCAGCAGCACCACGCGGGACAGGGGAACCTACGAGCAGTACTTC; v_call: TRBV7-9; clone_size: NA; j_call: TRBJ2-7; d_call: TRBD1
cdr3_aa: CASSPHSPTGGDLGQFF; cdr3_nt: TGCGCCAGCAGCCCCCACTCGCCGACAGGGGGGGACTTAGGGCAGTTCTTC; v_call: TRBV5-1; clone_size: NA; j_call: TRBJ2-1; d_call: TRBD1
cdr3_aa: CASGSGRLYNEQFF; cdr3_nt: TGTGCCAGCGGTAGCGGGAGATTATACAATGAGCAGTTCTTC; v_call: TRBV28; clone_size: few; j_call: TRBJ2-1; d_call: TRBD2
cdr3_aa: CASNRPGGDYGYTF; cdr3_nt: TGTGCCAGTAACCGGCCAGGGGGCGACTATGGCTACACCTTC; v_call: TRBV19; clone_size: few; j_call: TRBJ1-2; d_call: TRBD1
cdr3_aa: CASSYPTGTGEAFF; cdr3_nt: TGTGCCAGCAGTTACCCTACTGGGACAGGTGAAGCTTTCTTT; v_call: TRBV6-2/TRBV6-3; clone_size: NA; j_call: TRBJ1-1; d_call: TRBD1